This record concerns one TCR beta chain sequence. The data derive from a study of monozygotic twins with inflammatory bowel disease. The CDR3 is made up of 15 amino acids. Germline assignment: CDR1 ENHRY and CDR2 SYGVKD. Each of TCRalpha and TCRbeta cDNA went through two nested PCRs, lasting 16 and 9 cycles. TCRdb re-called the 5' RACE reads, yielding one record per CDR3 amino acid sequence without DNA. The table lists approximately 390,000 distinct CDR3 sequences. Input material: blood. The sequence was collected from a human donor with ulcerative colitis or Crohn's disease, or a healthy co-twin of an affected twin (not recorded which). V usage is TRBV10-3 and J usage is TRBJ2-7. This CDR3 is CAIRSTHGSSYEQYF.